The source of this T cell receptor (beta chain) is a study of T cell repertoires in cytomegalovirus infection. Study in general: An indication of both CMV infection and matching HLA type came from public TCR beta signatures. The study's findings and limits: HLA-C-restricted TCR beta clonotypes specific for CMV led the ex vivo response. Cumulated frequencies of public TCR beta families served to identify carriers of CMV plus the relevant HLA.

The CDR3 covers 11 residues. Germline V gene sequence: CDR1 SEHNR, CDR2 FQNEAQ (reference sequence). This clonotype occurred many times. What it binds is unknown. MiXCR was run by TCRdb on the reads, yielding one entry per CDR3 protein. This sample has nearly 650,000 distinct CDR3 sequences, with approximately 25% found just once. The TCR sequence derives from a human donor in good health (CMV status not recorded). Some clones in this sample may be carry-over from other donors' samples. This chain connects TRBV7-9 to TRBJ2-1; D remains unclear. The sequencing sample was made of CD8+ T cells from PBMCs. CDR3 bases: TGTAGTGGGGTCTCCTACAATGAGCAGTTCTTC. It translates to CSGVSYNEQFF.